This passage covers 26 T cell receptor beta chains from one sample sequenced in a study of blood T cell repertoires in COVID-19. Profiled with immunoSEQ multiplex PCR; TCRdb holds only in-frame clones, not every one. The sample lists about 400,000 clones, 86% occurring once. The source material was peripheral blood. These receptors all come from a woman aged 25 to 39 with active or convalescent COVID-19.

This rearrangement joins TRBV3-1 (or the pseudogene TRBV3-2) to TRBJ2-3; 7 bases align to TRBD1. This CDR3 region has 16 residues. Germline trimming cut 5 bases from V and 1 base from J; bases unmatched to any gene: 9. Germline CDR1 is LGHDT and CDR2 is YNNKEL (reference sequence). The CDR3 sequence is CASSRIRTGGTDTQYF. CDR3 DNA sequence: TGTGCCAGCAGCAGGATTAGAACAGGGGGCACAGATACGCAGTATTTT.

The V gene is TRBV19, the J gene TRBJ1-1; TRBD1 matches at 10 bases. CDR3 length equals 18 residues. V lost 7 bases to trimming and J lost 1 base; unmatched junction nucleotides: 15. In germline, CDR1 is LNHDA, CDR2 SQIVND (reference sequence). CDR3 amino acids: CASKKGDRGAAQNTEAFF. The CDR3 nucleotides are TGTGCCAGTAAAAAAGGGGACAGGGGCGCAGCGCAGAACACTGAAGCTTTCTTT.

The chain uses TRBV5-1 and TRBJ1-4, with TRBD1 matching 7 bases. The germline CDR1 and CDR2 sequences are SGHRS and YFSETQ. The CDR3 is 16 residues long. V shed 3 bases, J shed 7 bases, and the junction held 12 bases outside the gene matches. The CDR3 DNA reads TGCGCCAGCAGCTGGGCGACAGGGAACGTCCCTGAAAAACTGTTTTTT. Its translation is CASSWATGNVPEKLFF.

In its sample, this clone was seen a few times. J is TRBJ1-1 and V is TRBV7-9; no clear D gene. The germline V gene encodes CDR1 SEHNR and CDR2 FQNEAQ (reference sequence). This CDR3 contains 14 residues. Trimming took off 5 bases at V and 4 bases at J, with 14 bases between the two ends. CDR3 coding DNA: TGTGCCAGCAGCCTCCAGCTAGGCCGCACTGAAGCTTTCTTT. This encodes CASSLQLGRTEAFF.

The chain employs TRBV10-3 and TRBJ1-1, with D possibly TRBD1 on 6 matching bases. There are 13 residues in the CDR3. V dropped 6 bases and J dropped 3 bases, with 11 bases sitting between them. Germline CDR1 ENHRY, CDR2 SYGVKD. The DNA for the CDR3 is TGTGCCATCAGACGGGACACGGACACTGAAGCTTTCTTT. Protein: CAIRRDTDTEAFF.

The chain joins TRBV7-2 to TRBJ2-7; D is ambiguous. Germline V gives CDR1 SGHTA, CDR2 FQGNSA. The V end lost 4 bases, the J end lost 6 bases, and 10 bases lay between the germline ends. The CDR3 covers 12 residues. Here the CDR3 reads CASSSVTFEQYF. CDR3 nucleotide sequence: TGTGCCAGCAGCTCGGTGACTTTCGAGCAGTACTTC.

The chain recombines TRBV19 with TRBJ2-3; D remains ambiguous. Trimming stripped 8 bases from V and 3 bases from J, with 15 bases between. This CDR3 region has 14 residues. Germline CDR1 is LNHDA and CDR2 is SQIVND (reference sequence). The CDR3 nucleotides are TGTGCCAGTCGACTCCAAACGGCTACAGATACGCAGTATTTT. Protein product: CASRLQTATDTQYF.

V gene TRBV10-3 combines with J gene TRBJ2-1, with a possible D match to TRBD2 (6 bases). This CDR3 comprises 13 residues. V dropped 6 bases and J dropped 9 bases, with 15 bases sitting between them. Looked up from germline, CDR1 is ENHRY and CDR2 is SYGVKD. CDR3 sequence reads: CAISQDGSGEQFF. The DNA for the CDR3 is TGTGCCATCAGCCAGGACGGGAGTGGTGAGCAGTTCTTC.

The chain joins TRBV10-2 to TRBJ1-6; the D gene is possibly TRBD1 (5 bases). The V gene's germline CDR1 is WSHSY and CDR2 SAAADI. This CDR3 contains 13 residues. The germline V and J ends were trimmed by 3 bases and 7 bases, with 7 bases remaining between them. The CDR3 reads CASSEAGNSPLHF. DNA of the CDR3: TGCGCCAGCAGTGAAGCAGGGAATTCACCCCTCCACTTT.

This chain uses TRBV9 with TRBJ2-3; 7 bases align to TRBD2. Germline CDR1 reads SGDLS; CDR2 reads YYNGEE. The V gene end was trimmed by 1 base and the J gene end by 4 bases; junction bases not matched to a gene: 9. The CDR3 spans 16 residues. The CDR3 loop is CASSVPRAGVADTQYF. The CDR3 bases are TGTGCCAGCAGCGTACCGAGGGCGGGGGTTGCAGATACGCAGTATTTT.

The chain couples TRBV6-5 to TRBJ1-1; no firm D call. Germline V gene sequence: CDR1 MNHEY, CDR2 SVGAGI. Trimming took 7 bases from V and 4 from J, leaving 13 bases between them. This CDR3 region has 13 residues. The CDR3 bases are TGTGCCAGCACCCGGGAGGCCGGCACTGAAGCTTTCTTT. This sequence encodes CASTREAGTEAFF.

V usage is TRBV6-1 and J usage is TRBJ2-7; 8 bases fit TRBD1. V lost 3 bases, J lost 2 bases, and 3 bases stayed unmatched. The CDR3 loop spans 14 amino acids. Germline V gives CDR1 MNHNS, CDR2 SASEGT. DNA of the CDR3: TGTGCCAGCAGTGACAGGACAGGGACCTACGAGCAGTACTTC. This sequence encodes CASSDRTGTYEQYF.

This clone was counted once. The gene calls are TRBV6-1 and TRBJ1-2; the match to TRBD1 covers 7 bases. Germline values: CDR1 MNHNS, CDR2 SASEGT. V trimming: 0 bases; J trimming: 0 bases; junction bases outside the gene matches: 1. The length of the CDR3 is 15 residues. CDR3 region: CASSEAQGPNYGYTF. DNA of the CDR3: TGTGCCAGCAGTGAAGCACAGGGGCCTAACTATGGCTACACCTTC.

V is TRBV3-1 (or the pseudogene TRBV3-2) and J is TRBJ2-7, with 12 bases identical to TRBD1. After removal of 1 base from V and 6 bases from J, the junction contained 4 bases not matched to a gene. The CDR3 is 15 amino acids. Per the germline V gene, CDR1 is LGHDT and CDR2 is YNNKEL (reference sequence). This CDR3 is CASSQAGQGAGEQYF. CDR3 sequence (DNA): TGTGCCAGCAGCCAAGCGGGACAGGGGGCAGGCGAGCAGTACTTC.

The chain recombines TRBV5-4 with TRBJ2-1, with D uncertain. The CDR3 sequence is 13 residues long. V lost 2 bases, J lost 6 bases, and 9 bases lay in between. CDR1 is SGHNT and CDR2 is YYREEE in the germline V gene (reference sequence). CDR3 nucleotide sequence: TGTGCCAGCAGCTTATCCCCAGTCAATGAGCAGTTCTTC. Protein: CASSLSPVNEQFF.

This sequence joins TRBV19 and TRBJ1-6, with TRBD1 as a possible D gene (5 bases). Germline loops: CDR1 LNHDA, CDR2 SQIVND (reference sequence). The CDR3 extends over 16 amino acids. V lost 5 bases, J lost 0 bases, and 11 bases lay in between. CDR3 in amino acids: CASSSQTVSYNSPLHF. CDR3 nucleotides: TGTGCCAGTAGTTCCCAGACAGTCTCCTATAATTCACCCCTCCACTTT.

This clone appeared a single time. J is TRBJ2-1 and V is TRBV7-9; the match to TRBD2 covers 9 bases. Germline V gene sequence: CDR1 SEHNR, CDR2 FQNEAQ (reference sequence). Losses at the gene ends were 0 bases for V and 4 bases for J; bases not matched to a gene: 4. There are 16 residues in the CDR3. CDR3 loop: CASSLARGGAYNEQFF. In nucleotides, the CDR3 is TGTGCCAGCAGCTTAGCGCGGGGGGGCGCATACAATGAGCAGTTCTTC.

In DNA form, the CDR3 reads TGTGCCAGCAGCCGCGCGGCAACTAGGACAGGCCAAGAGACCCAGTACTTC. Translating it yields CASSRAATRTGQETQYF. The rearrangement links TRBV7-2 to TRBJ2-5; 7 bases align to TRBD1. Germline CDR1 is SGHTA and CDR2 is FQGNSA. This CDR3 region has 17 residues. The V segment lost 5 bases and the J segment 1 base; nucleotides outside the gene matches: 13.

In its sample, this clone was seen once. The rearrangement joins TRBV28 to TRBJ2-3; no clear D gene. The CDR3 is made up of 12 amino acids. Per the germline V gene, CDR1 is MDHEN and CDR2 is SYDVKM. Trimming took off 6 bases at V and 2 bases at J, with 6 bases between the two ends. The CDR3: CASSLDTDTQYF. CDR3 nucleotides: TGTGCCAGCAGCCTAGACACAGATACGCAGTATTTT.

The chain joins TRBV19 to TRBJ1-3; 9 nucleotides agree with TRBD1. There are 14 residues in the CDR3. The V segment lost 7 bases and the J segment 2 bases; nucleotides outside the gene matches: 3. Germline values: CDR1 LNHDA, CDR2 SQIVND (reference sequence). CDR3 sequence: CASTGTGTGNTIYF. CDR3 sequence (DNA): TGTGCCAGTACCGGGACAGGGACTGGAAACACCATATATTTT.

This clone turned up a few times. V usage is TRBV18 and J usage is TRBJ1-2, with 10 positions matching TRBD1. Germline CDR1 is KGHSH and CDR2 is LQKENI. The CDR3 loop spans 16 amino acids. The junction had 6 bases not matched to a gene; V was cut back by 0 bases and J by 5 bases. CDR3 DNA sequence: TGTGCCAGCTCACCACCCCGACAGGGGGCAGAGTATGGCTACACCTTC. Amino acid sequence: CASSPPRQGAEYGYTF.

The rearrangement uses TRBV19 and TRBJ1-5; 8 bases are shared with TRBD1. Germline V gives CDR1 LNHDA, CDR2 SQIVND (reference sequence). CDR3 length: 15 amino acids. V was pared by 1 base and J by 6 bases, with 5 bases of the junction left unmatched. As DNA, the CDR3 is TGTGCCAGTAGTATAGGGCAGGGGGCCAGTCAGCCCCAGCATTTT. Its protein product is CASSIGQGASQPQHF.

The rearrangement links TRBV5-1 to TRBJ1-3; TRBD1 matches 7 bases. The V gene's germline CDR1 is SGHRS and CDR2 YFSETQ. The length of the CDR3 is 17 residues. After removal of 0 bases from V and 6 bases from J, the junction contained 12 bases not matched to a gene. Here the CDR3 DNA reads TGCGCCAGCAGCTTGGCGGCAGGGGGACCTCTGGCAAACACCATATATTTT. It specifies CASSLAAGGPLANTIYF.

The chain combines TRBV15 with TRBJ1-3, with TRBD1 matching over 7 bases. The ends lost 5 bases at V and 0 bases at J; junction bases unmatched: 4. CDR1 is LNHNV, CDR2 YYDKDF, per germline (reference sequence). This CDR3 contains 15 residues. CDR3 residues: CATSQDRYSGNTIYF. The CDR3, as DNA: TGTGCCACCAGCCAGGACAGGTACTCTGGAAACACCATATATTTT.

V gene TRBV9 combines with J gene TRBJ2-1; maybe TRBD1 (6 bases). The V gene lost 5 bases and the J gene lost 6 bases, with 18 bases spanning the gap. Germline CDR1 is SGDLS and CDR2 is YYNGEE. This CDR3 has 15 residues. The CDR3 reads CASSWVQGLSNEQFF. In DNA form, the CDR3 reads TGTGCCAGCAGTTGGGTGCAGGGGCTAAGCAATGAGCAGTTCTTC.

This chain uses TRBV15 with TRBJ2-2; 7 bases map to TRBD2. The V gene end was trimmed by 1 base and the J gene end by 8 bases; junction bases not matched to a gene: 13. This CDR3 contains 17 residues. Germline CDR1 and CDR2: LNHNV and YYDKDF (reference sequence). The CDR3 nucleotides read TGTGCCACCAGCAGAGTAGGGGAGGGCGCCCGGAGGGGGGAGCTGTTTTTT. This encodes CATSRVGEGARRGELFF.